The T cell receptor beta chain described here comes from a study of blood T cell repertoires in COVID-19. As for the study in general: Samples taken during acute and convalescent COVID-19 were collected in the United States, Italy and Spain.

Source study methods: For nucleated cells, counts were estimated from reference gene primer amplification. Repertoires were generated with immunoSEQ multiplex PCR, while TCRdb's copy carries only in-frame clones and drops some. D and trimming were read from the DNA, whereas the V and J calls and clone size are those reported in that table. The table shows 250,000 to 300,000 clones, with around 86% occurring only once. The CDR3 contains 16 residues. Trimming pared 5 bases from V and 1 base from J, leaving 14 bases between. Germline-derived CDR1 and CDR2 are SGHTA and FQGTGA. This clonotype was obtained from a man aged 50 to 59 with acute or convalescent COVID-19. Sequencing was performed on peripheral blood. The chain is built from TRBV7-3 and TRBJ2-2; possible D gene TRBD1, 6 bases. CDR3 bases: TGTGCCAGCAGCAGACAGGTGCTACAGAACACCGGGGAGCTGTTTTTT. Its protein product is CASSRQVLQNTGELFF.